The next 24 T cell receptor beta chains were all read from a single sample in a study of OX40 agonist ivuxolimab in advanced cancers. The method was immunoSEQ multiplex PCR; TCRdb's version includes in-frame clones alone and lacks a portion of them. The data show fewer than 55,000 clones, over 70% seen once. The source material was CD4+ or CD8+ T cells sorted from blood, sampled in a trial of the OX40 agonist ivuxolimab. The origin of the receptors is an adult with an advanced solid tumor such as melanoma, head and neck, liver or kidney cancer.

DNA for the CDR3: TGTGCCAGCAGCTTTGGCTGGGACAATGAGCAGTTCTTC. Translated, it gives CASSFGWDNEQFF. The gene calls are TRBV5-4 and TRBJ2-1; D not resolved. CDR1 is SGHNT and CDR2 is YYREEE in the germline V gene (reference sequence). This CDR3 is built from 13 residues. Between the trimmed V and J ends, which lost 2 bases and 5 bases, there was a span of 8 bases.

The V and J genes are TRBV30 and TRBJ2-3; 8 bases align to TRBD2. Germline V lookup: CDR1 GTSNPN, CDR2 SVGIG (reference sequence). The V gene end was trimmed by 3 bases and the J gene end by 0 bases; junction bases not matched to a gene: 5. This CDR3 has 15 amino acids. The CDR3 spells CAWRGLVLSTDTQYF. CDR3 DNA sequence: TGTGCCTGGAGGGGACTAGTCCTTAGCACAGATACGCAGTATTTT.

DNA for the CDR3: TGTGCCAGCAGCTTAGTCGTCCTAGCGGCTAGCACAGATACGCAGTATTTT. Protein: CASSLVVLAASTDTQYF. The chain couples TRBV7-2 to TRBJ2-3, with TRBD2 matching 7 bases. The CDR3 has 17 residues. CDR1 is SGHTA and CDR2 is FQGNSA in the germline V gene. Germline trimming cut 1 base from V and 0 bases from J; bases unmatched to any gene: 7.

This clone was picked up one time. Here the CDR3 reads CASTFSGYNEQFF. The DNA of the CDR3 is TGTGCCAGCACCTTTAGCGGATACAATGAGCAGTTCTTC. This sequence joins TRBV6-5 and TRBJ2-1, with a tentative D call TRBD2 (6 bases). V was cut by 7 bases and J by 4 bases, with 11 bases left in between. CDR1 and CDR2 from the germline V gene are MNHEY and SVGAGI. The CDR3 is 13 amino acids.

The J gene is TRBJ2-1, the V gene TRBV5-6, with D possibly TRBD1 on 5 matching bases. This CDR3 is 12 amino acids long. Germline V gene lookup returns CDR1 SGHDT and CDR2 YYEEEE. Trimming cost V 4 bases and J 9 bases, with 11 bases left between them. For the CDR3, the DNA is TGTGCCAGCAGCCCAGGGCTCTTTGAGCAGTTCTTC. This sequence encodes CASSPGLFEQFF.

The rearrangement uses TRBV4-1 and TRBJ2-3, with D perhaps TRBD1 (6 bases). The V gene lost 2 bases and the J gene lost 3 bases, with 12 bases spanning the gap. The germline V gene encodes CDR1 MGHRA and CDR2 YSYEKL. The CDR3 is made up of 15 amino acids. In DNA form, the CDR3 reads TGCGCCAGCAGCCAAAGACAGGTGGGGACAGATACGCAGTATTTT. Its protein is CASSQRQVGTDTQYF.

The gene calls are TRBV5-4 and TRBJ1-3, with D possibly matching TRBD1 (5 bases). The CDR3 is 14 amino acids. CDR1 is SGHNT and CDR2 is YYREEE in the germline V gene (reference sequence). The V end was cut by 1 base, the J end by 4 bases, with 9 bases between. The CDR3 sequence is CASSLRGAGNTIYF. In DNA form, the CDR3 reads TGTGCCAGCAGCTTGCGGGGCGCCGGAAACACCATATATTTT.

V gene TRBV6-1 combines with J gene TRBJ2-2, with a weak D call TRBD1 (5 bases). CDR3 length equals 13 residues. The ends were cut back, 4 bases at V and 4 bases at J, with 7 bases in the middle. In germline, CDR1 is MNHNS, CDR2 SASEGT. This chain's CDR3 is CASSGQSTGELFF. The CDR3 region has the DNA TGTGCCAGCAGTGGACAGTCCACCGGGGAGCTGTTTTTT.

This clone appeared once. The CDR3 coding sequence is TGTGCCAGCAGCTTAGCGCGGGCAGGGCCATGGTCTGGGGCCAACGTCCTGACTTTC. The encoded protein is CASSLARAGPWSGANVLTF. The rearrangement joins TRBV7-8 to TRBJ2-6; D is possibly TRBD1 or TRBD2 (5 bases each). Trimming removed 0 bases at V and 1 base at J, with 16 bases between. Germline V gives CDR1 SGHVS, CDR2 FQNEAQ. CDR3 size: 19 residues.

This chain links TRBV18 with TRBJ2-3, with D maybe TRBD2 (5 bases). Trimming removed 3 bases from V and 4 bases from J, with 23 bases in between. This CDR3 comprises 18 residues. Germline assignment: CDR1 KGHSH and CDR2 LQKENI. CDR3 nucleotide sequence: TGTGCCAGCTCACCTCCGGGGAGAAGCGCCAAAGGGCCAGATACGCAGTATTTT. This encodes CASSPPGRSAKGPDTQYF. Combining the CDR3 with reference TRBV18 and TRBJ2-3 gives the whole variable domain NAGVMQNPRHLVRRRGQEARLRCSPMKGHSHVYWYRQLPEEGLKFMVYLQKENIIDESGMPKERFSAEFPKEGPSILRIQQVVRGDSAAYFCASSPPGRSAKGPDTQYFGPGTRLTVL.

The chain joins TRBV10-3 to TRBJ1-2; D is undetermined. Per germline, CDR1 ENHRY and CDR2 SYGVKD. Trimming pared 1 base from V and 8 bases from J, leaving 11 bases between. The CDR3 spans 13 residues. CDR3 loop: CAISELGDGGYTF. The CDR3 DNA sequence: TGTGCCATCAGTGAGTTGGGCGATGGAGGCTACACCTTC.

The genes are TRBV9 and TRBJ1-2; no reliable D call. With 0 bases removed from V and 2 bases from J, the gap between germline ends came to 5 bases. The CDR3 sequence is 13 residues long. Germline assignment: CDR1 SGDLS and CDR2 YYNGEE. The chain's CDR3 is CASSVDRNYGYTF. As DNA, the CDR3 is TGTGCCAGCAGCGTAGACAGAAACTATGGCTACACCTTC.

This clone was seen a few times. The chain is built from TRBV28 and TRBJ2-7; D is ambiguous. The CDR3 sequence is 13 residues long. V was cut by 4 bases and J by 2 bases, with 9 bases left in between. Per germline, CDR1 MDHEN and CDR2 SYDVKM. The CDR3 sequence is CASSSDRTYEQYF. CDR3 in DNA: TGTGCCAGCAGTTCCGACCGGACCTACGAGCAGTACTTC.

This clone showed up just a few times. J is TRBJ2-5 and V is TRBV5-1, with D maybe TRBD1 (5 bases). CDR3 length: 15 residues. CDR1 SGHRS and CDR2 YFSETQ come from the germline V gene. V was pared by 3 bases and J by 0 bases, with 12 bases between. CDR3 coding DNA: TGCGCCAGCAGCTATTACTCAGGGTACCAAGAGACCCAGTACTTC. Translating it yields CASSYYSGYQETQYF.

This chain joins TRBV7-2 and TRBJ2-1, with D possibly TRBD2 on 7 matching bases. The germline V and J ends were trimmed by 1 base and 4 bases, with 11 bases remaining between them. CDR3 length: 15 amino acids. Germline lookup yields CDR1 SGHTA and CDR2 FQGNSA. The CDR3 bases are TGTGCCAGCAGCTTAGACCGGGGGGCTTACAATGAGCAGTTCTTC. It specifies CASSLDRGAYNEQFF.

The rearrangement uses TRBV18 and TRBJ2-5; D is ambiguous. The V end was cut by 2 bases, the J end by 0 bases, with 10 bases between. The germline gives CDR1 KGHSH, CDR2 LQKENI. This CDR3 has 15 residues. CDR3 loop: CASSPASGDQETQYF. In nucleotides, the CDR3 is TGTGCCAGCTCACCAGCTAGTGGGGACCAAGAGACCCAGTACTTC. The variable domain in full, completed from reference TRBV18 and TRBJ2-5, reads NAGVMQNPRHLVRRRGQEARLRCSPMKGHSHVYWYRQLPEEGLKFMVYLQKENIIDESGMPKERFSAEFPKEGPSILRIQQVVRGDSAAYFCASSPASGDQETQYFGPGTRLLVL.

The gene calls are TRBV2 and TRBJ2-2; 16 nucleotides match TRBD2. From germline, CDR1 is SNHLY and CDR2 FYNNEI. CDR3 length: 17 residues. The J segment lost 6 bases and the V segment lost 8 bases, leaving 9 bases of the junction unmatched. The CDR3 DNA follows: TGTGCCAGCGAACCGGGACTAGCGGGGGGGGCCCCCGGGGAGCTGTTTTTT. Protein product: CASEPGLAGGAPGELFF.

This clone was picked up one time. The V and J genes are TRBV15 and TRBJ2-7; the match to TRBD2 covers 8 bases. This CDR3 region has 16 residues. Trimming took 3 bases from V and 6 from J; bases not matched to a gene: 13. Germline CDR1 reads LNHNV; CDR2 reads YYDKDF (reference sequence). DNA of the CDR3: TGTGCCACCAGCAGTCGGGGGGGGAGGCCACCTTCCGAGCAGTACTTC. It is translated as CATSSRGGRPPSEQYF.

The chain couples TRBV4-1 to TRBJ2-3; 9 nucleotides match TRBD2. This CDR3 is 16 amino acids long. The germline CDR1 and CDR2 sequences are MGHRA and YSYEKL. The ends lost 0 bases at V and 7 bases at J; junction bases unmatched: 8. The chain's CDR3 is CASSQDSGGAVHTQYF. CDR3 nucleotides: TGCGCCAGCAGCCAAGATAGCGGGGGAGCGGTCCATACGCAGTATTTT.

This chain uses TRBV28 with TRBJ2-3; D might be TRBD1 (6 bases). This CDR3 comprises 14 residues. Germline-derived CDR1 and CDR2 are MDHEN and SYDVKM. The V end lost 3 bases, the J end lost 5 bases, and 12 bases lay between the germline ends. The CDR3 nucleotides are TGTGCCAGCAGTTTCCTGGACAGAATAGATACGCAGTATTTT. This sequence encodes CASSFLDRIDTQYF.

This chain connects TRBV5-1 to TRBJ2-5, with TRBD1 as a possible D gene (6 bases). The length of the CDR3 is 14 residues. Between the trimmed V and J ends, which lost 6 bases and 5 bases, there was a span of 17 bases. Germline V gene lookup returns CDR1 SGHRS and CDR2 YFSETQ. This chain's CDR3 is CASMQGLAVETQYF. CDR3 bases: TGCGCCAGCATGCAGGGGTTGGCGGTTGAGACCCAGTACTTC.

J is TRBJ2-5 and V is TRBV12-5; D is undetermined. CDR3 length equals 14 residues. The ends were cut back, 4 bases at V and 2 bases at J, with 11 bases in the middle. CDR1 is LGHNT and CDR2 is FRNRAP in the germline V gene. The CDR3 DNA sequence: TGTGCTAGTGGTTCAGGACGAAAACAAGAGACCCAGTACTTC. Protein sequence: CASGSGRKQETQYF.

This chain links TRBV9 with TRBJ2-3, with TRBD2 matching over 10 bases. The length of the CDR3 is 16 residues. Germline-derived CDR1 and CDR2 are SGDLS and YYNGEE. The junction had 7 bases not matched to a gene; V was cut back by 0 bases and J by 6 bases. The CDR3 nucleotides are TGTGCCAGCAGCGTAGCTAGCGGGAGAGAAAGGGATACGCAGTATTTT. As protein: CASSVASGRERDTQYF.

This clone was observed a handful of times. At one end the junction does not follow the germline gene, possibly because of a read error. DNA for the CDR3: TGTGCCAGCCGATCGACAGGGGCGACCTTCTTC. Its protein product is CASRSTGATFF. The chain uses TRBV6-6 and TRBJ1-2; 8 bases are shared with TRBD1. This CDR3 has 11 residues. CDR1 and CDR2 (germline): MNHNY, SVGAGI (reference sequence).